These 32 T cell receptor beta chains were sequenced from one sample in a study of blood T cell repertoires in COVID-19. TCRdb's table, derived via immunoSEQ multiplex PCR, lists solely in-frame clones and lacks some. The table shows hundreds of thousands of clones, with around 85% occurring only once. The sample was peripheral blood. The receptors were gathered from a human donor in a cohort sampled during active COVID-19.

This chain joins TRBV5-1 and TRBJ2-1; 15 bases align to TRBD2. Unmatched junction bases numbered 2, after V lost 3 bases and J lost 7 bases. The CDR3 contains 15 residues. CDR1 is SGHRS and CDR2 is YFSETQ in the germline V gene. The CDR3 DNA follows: TGCGCCAGCAGCTGGGGACTAGCGGGGGGTAATGAGCAGTTCTTC. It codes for CASSWGLAGGNEQFF.

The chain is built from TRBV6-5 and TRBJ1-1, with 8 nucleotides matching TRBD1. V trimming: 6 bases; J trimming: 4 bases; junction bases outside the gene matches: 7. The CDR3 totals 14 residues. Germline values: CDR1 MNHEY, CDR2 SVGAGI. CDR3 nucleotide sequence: TGTGCCAGCAGACCGGACAGGGTGGTCACTGAAGCTTTCTTT. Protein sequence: CASRPDRVVTEAFF.

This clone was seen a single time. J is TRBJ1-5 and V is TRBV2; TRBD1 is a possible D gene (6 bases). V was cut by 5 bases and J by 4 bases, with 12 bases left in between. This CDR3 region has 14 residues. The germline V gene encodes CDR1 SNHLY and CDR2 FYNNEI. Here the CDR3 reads CASSYRVTNQPQHF. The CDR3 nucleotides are TGTGCCAGCAGTTACAGGGTTACGAATCAGCCCCAGCATTTT.

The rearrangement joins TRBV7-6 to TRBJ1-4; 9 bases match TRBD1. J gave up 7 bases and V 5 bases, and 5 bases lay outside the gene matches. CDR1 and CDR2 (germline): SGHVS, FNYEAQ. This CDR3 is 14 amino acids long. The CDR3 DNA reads TGTGCCAGCAGCCTCCTGGGACAGGGTGAAAAACTGTTTTTT. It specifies CASSLLGQGEKLFF.

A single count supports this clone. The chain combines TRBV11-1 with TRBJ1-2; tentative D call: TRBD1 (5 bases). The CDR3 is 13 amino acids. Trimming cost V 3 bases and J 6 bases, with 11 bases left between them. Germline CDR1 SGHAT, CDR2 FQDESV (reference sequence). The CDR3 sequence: CASSLGGVDGYTF. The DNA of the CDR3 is TGTGCCAGCAGCTTGGGAGGGGTTGATGGCTACACCTTC.

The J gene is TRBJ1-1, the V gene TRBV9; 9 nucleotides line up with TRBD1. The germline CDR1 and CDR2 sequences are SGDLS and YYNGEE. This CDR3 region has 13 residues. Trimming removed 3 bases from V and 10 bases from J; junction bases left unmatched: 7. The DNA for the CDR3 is TGTGCCAGCAGCGCAGGACAGGGGATTGGAGCTTTCTTT. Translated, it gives CASSAGQGIGAFF.

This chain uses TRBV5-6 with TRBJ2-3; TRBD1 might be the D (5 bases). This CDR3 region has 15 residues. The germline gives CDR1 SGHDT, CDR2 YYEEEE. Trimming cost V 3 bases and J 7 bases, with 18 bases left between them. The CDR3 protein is CASSSGLQAAYTQYF. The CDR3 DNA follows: TGTGCCAGCAGCTCTGGCCTACAGGCTGCCTATACGCAGTATTTT.

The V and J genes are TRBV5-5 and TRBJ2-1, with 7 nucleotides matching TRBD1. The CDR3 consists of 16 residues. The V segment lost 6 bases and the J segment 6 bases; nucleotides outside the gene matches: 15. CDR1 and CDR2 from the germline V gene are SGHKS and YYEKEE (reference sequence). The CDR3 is CASNPTGDTRFNEQFF. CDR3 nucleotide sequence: TGTGCCAGCAATCCCACAGGGGATACACGTTTCAATGAGCAGTTCTTC. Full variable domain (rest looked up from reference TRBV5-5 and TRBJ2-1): DAGVTQSPTHLIKTRGQQVTLRCSPISGHKSVSWYQQVLGQGPQFIFQYYEKEERGRGNFPDRFSARQFPNYSSELNVNALLLGDSALYLCASNPTGDTRFNEQFFGPGTRLTVL.

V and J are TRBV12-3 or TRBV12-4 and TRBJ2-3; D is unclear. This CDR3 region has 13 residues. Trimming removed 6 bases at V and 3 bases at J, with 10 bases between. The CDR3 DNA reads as TGTGCCAGCAGCGACGACAAAACAGATACGCAGTATTTT. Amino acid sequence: CASSDDKTDTQYF.

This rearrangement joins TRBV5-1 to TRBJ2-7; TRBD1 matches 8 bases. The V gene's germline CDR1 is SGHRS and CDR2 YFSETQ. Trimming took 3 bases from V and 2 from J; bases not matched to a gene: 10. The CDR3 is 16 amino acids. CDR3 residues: CASSYRTGTPTYEQYF. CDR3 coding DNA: TGCGCCAGCAGCTACCGGACAGGGACCCCCACCTACGAGCAGTACTTC.

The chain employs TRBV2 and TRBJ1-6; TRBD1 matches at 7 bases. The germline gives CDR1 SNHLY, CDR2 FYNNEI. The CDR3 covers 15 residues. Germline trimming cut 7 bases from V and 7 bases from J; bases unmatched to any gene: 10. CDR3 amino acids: CASIYSGTENSPLHF. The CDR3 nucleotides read TGTGCCAGCATTTATAGTGGGACAGAGAATTCACCCCTCCACTTT.

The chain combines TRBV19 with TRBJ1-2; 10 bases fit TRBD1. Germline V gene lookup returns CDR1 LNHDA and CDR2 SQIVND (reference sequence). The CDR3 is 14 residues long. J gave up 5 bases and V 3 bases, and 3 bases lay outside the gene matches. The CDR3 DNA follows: TGTGCCAGTAGTATCGGGACAGGGGTATATGGCTACACCTTC. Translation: CASSIGTGVYGYTF.

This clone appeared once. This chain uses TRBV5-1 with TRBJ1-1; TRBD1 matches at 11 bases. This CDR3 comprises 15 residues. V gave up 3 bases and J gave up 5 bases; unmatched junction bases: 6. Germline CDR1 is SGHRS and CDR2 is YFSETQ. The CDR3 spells CASSWTGGAGTEAFF. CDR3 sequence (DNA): TGCGCCAGCAGCTGGACAGGGGGCGCGGGGACTGAAGCTTTCTTT.

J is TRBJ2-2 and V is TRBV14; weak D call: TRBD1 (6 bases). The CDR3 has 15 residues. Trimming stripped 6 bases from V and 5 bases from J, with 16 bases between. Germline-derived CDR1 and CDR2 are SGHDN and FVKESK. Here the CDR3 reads CASSPLGARTGELFF. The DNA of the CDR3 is TGTGCCAGCAGTCCCTTGGGGGCGCGGACCGGGGAGCTGTTTTTT.

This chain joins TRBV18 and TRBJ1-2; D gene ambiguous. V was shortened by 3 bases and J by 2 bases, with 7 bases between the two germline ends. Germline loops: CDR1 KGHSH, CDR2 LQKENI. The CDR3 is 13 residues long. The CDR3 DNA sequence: TGTGCCAGCTCACCTTCGGGGAACTATGGCTACACCTTC. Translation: CASSPSGNYGYTF. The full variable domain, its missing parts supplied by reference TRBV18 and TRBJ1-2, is NAGVMQNPRHLVRRRGQEARLRCSPMKGHSHVYWYRQLPEEGLKFMVYLQKENIIDESGMPKERFSAEFPKEGPSILRIQQVVRGDSAAYFCASSPSGNYGYTFGSGTRLTVV.

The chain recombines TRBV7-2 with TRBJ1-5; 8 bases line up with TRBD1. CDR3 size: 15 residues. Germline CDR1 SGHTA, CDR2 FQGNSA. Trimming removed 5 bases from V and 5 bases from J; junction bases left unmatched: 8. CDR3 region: CASSPGGGFDQPQHF. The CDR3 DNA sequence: TGTGCCAGCAGCCCAGGGGGCGGTTTCGATCAGCCCCAGCATTTT.

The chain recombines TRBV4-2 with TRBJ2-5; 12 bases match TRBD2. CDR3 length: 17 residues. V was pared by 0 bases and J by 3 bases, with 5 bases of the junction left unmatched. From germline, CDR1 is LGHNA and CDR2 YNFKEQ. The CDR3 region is CASSQELASGGEETQYF. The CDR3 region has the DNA TGTGCCAGCAGCCAAGAATTGGCTAGCGGGGGGGAAGAGACCCAGTACTTC.

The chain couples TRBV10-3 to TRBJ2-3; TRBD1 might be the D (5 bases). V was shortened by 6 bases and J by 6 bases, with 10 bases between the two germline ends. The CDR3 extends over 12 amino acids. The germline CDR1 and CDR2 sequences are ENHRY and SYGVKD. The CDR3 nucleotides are TGTGCCATCAGGGGTTGGGGCGATACGCAGTATTTT. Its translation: CAIRGWGDTQYF.

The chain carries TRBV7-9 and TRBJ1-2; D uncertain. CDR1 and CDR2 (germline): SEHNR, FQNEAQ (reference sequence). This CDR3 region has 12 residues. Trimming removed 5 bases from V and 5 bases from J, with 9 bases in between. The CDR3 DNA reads TGTGCCAGCAGCCTAGGAGAATATGGCTACACCTTC. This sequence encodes CASSLGEYGYTF.

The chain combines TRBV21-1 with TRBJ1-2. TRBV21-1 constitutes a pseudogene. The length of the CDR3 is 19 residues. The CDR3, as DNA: TGTGCCAGCAGCAAAGTGTCACCACATATTTGGCGGGATAACTATGGCTACACCTTC. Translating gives CASSKVSPHIWRDNYGYTF.

Written as DNA, the CDR3 is TGTGCCAGCAGCTTAATCCAGGGGTACGGCGAGCAGTACTTC. This sequence encodes CASSLIQGYGEQYF. The V gene is TRBV5-4, the J gene TRBJ2-7; D is possibly TRBD1 (6 bases). V gave up 2 bases and J gave up 6 bases, with 15 bases separating them. The germline V gene has CDR1 SGHNT and CDR2 YYREEE (reference sequence). There are 14 residues in the CDR3. The full variable domain, in which reference TRBV5-4 and TRBJ2-7 provide the parts outside the CDR3, is ETGVTQSPTHLIKTRGQQVTLRCSSQSGHNTVSWYQQALGQGPQFIFQYYREEENGRGNFPPRFSGLQFPNYSSELNVNALELDDSALYLCASSLIQGYGEQYFGPGTRLTVT.

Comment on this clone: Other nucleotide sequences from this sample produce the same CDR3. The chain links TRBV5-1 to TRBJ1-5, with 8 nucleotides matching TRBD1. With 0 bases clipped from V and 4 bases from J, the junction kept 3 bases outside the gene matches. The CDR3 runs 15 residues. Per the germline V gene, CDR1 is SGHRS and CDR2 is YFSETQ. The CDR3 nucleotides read TGCGCCAGCAGCTTGGGTACAGGGGGGAATCAGCCCCAGCATTTT. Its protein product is CASSLGTGGNQPQHF.

As DNA, the CDR3 is TGTGCCAGCAGTTACACCCCGGGACAGGGGGTGAATGGCTACACCTTC. It codes for CASSYTPGQGVNGYTF. The chain carries TRBV6-5 and TRBJ1-2; 11 nucleotides align to TRBD1. Per the germline V gene, CDR1 is MNHEY and CDR2 is SVGAGI. Trimming removed 2 bases from V and 6 bases from J; junction bases left unmatched: 8. The CDR3 has 16 amino acids.

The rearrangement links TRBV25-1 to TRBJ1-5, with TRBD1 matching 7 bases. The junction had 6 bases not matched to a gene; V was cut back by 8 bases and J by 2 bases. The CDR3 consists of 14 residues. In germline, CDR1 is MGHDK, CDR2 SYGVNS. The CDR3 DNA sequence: TGTGCCAGCGGCCTTGGACAGGGCAATCAGCCCCAGCATTTT. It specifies CASGLGQGNQPQHF.

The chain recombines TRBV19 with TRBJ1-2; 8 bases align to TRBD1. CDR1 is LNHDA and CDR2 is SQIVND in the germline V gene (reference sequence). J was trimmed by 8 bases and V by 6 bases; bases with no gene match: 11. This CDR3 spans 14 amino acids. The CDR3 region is CASREDRAASGYTF. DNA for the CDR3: TGTGCCAGTAGGGAGGACAGGGCGGCTAGCGGCTACACCTTC.

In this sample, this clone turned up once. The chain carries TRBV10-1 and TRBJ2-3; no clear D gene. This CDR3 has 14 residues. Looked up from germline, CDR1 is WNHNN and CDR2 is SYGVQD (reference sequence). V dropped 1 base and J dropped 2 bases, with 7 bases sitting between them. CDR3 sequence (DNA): TGCGCCAGCAGTGAGTTTGACTCCACAGATACGCAGTATTTT. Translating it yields CASSEFDSTDTQYF.

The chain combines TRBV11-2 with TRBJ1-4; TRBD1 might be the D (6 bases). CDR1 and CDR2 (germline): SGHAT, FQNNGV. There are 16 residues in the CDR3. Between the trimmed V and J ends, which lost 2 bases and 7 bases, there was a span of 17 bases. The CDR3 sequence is CASSLRTAGEGEKLFF. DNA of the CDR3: TGTGCCAGCAGCTTAAGGACCGCAGGGGAGGGTGAAAAACTGTTTTTT.

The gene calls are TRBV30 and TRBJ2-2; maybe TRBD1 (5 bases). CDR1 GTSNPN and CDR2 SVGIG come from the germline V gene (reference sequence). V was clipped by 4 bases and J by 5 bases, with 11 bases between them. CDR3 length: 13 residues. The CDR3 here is CAWNIQGTGELFF. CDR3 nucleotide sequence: TGTGCCTGGAATATCCAGGGAACCGGGGAGCTGTTTTTT. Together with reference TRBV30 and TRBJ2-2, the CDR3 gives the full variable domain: SQTIHQWPATLVQPVGSPLSLECTVEGTSNPNLYWYRQAAGRGLQLLFYSVGIGQISSEVPQNLSASRPQDRQFILSSKKLLLSDSGFYLCAWNIQGTGELFFGEGSRLTVL.

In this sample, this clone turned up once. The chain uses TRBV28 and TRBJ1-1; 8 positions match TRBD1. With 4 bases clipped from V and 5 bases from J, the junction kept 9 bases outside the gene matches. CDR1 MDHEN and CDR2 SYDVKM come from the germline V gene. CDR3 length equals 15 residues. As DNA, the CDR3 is TGTGCCAGCAGTTCTCAGGGGGCGGGAGATACTGAAGCTTTCTTT. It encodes CASSSQGAGDTEAFF.

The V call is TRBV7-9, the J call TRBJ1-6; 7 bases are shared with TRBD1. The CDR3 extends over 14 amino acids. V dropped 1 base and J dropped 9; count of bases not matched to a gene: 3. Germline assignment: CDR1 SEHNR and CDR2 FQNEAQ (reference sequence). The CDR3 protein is CASSLVEGASPLHF. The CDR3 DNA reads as TGTGCCAGCAGCTTAGTGGAGGGGGCTTCACCCCTCCACTTT.

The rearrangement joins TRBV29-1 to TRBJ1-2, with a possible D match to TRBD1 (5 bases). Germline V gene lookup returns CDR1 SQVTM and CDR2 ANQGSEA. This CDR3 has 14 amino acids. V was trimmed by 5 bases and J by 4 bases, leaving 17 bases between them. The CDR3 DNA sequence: TGCAGCGTTCGGGGGGTGGGCTATTTCTATGGCTACACCTTC. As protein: CSVRGVGYFYGYTF.

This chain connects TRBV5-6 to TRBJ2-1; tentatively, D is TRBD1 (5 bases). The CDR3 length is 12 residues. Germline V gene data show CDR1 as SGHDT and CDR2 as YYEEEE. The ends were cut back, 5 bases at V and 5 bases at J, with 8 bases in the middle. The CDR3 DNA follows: TGTGCCAGCAGGACAGCCAACAATGAGCAGTTCTTC. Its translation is CASRTANNEQFF.